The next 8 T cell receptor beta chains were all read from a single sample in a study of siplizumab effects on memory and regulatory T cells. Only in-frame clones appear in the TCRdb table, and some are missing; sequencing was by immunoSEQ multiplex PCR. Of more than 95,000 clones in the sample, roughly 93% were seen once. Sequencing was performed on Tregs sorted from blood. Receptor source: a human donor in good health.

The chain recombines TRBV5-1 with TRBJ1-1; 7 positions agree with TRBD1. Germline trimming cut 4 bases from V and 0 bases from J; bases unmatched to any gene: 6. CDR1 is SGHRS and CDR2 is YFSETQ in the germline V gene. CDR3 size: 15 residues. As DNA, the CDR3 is TGCGCCAGCAGCGGAGCAGGGACAGTGAACACTGAAGCTTTCTTT. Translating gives CASSGAGTVNTEAFF.

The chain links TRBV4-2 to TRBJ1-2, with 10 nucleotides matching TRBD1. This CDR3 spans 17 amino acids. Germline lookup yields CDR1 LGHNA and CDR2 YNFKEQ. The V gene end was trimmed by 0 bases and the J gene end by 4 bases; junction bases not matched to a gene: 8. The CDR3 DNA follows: TGTGCCAGCAGCCAAGATCCTCGACAGGGGGCGAGCTATGGCTACACCTTC. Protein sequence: CASSQDPRQGASYGYTF.

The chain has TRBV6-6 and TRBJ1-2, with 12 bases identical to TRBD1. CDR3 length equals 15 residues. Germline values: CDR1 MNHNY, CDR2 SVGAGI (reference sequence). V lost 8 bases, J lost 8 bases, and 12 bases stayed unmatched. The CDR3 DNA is TGTGCCAGCCAACAAGGGGACAGGGGGCTGAAAGGCTACACCTTC. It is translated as CASQQGDRGLKGYTF.

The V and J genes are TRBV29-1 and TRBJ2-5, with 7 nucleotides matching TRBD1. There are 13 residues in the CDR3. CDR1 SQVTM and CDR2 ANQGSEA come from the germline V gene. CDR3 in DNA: TGCAGTATCCCCGGCAGGGGGCAAGAGACCCAGTACTTC. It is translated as CSIPGRGQETQYF.

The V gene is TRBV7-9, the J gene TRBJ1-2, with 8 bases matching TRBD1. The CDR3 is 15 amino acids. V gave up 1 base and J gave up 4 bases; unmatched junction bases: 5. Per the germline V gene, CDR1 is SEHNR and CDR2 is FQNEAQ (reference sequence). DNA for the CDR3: TGTGCCAGCAGCTTAGGTGAGGGACAGGTCTATGGCTACACCTTC. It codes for CASSLGEGQVYGYTF.

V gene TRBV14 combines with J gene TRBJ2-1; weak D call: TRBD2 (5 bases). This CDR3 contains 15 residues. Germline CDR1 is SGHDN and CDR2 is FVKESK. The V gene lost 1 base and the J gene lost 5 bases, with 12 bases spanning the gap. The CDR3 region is CASSQALAAHNEQFF. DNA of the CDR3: TGTGCCAGCAGCCAAGCGCTAGCAGCTCACAATGAGCAGTTCTTC.

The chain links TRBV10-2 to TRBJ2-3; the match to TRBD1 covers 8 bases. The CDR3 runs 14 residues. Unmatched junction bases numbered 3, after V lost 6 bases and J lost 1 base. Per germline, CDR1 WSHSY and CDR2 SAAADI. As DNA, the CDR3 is TGCGCCAGCAGAACGACAGGGGGCACAGATACGCAGTATTTT. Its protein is CASRTTGGTDTQYF.

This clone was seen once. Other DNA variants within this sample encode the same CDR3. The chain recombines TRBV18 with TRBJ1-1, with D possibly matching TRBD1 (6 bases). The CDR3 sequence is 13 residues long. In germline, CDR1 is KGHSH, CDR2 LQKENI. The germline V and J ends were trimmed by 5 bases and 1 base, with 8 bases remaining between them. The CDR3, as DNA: TGTGCCAGCTCAGGGGGCGGGAACACTGAAGCTTTCTTT. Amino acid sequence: CASSGGGNTEAFF. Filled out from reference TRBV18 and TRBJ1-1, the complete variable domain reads NAGVMQNPRHLVRRRGQEARLRCSPMKGHSHVYWYRQLPEEGLKFMVYLQKENIIDESGMPKERFSAEFPKEGPSILRIQQVVRGDSAAYFCASSGGGNTEAFFGQGTRLTVV.